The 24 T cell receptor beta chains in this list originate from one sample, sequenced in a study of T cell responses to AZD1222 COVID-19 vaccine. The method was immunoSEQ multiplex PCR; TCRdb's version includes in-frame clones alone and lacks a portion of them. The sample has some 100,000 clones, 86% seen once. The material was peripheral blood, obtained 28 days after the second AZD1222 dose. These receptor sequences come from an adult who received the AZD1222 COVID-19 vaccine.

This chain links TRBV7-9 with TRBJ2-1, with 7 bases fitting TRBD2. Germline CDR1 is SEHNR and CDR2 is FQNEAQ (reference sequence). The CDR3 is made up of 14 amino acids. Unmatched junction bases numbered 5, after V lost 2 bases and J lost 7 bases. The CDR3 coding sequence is TGTGCCAGCAGCTTAACCGGACTAGGGAATGAGCAGTTCTTC. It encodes CASSLTGLGNEQFF.

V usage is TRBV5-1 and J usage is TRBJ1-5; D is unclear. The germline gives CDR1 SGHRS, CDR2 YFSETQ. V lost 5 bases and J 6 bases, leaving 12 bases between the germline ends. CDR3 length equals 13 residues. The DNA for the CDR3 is TGCGCCAGCAGTCCCGAAGGGCTTCAGCCCCAGCATTTT. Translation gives CASSPEGLQPQHF.

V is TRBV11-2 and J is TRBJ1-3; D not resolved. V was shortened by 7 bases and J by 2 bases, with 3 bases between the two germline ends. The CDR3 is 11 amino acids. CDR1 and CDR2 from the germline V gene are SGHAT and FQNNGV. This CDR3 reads CASKTGNTIYF. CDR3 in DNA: TGTGCCAGCAAGACTGGAAACACCATATATTTT. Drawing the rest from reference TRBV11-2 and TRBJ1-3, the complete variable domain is EAGVAQSPRYKIIEKRQSVAFWCNPISGHATLYWYQQILGQGPKLLIQFQNNGVVDDSQLPKDRFSAERLKGVDSTLKIQPAKLEDSAVYLCASKTGNTIYFGEGSWLTVV.

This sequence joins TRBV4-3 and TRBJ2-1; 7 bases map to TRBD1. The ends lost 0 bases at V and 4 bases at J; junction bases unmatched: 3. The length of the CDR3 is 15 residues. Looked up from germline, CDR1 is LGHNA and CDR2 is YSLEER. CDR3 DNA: TGCGCCAGCAGCCAAGACAGGGGGAAGTACAATGAGCAGTTCTTC. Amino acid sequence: CASSQDRGKYNEQFF.

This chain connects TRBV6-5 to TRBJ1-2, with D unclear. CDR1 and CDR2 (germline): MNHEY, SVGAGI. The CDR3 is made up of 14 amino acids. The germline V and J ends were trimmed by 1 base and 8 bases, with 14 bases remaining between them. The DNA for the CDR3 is TGTGCCAGCAGTTACTTGGACGGCGCGGGAGGCTACACCTTC. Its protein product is CASSYLDGAGGYTF.

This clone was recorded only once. CDR3 loop: CASSQAVQRRGIESNQPQHF. CDR3 sequence (DNA): TGTGCCAGCAGCCAAGCTGTCCAGAGGAGAGGGATTGAAAGCAATCAGCCCCAGCATTTT. The chain joins TRBV4-2 to TRBJ1-5; no clear D gene. V was cut by 1 base and J by 1 base, with 23 bases left in between. The CDR3 contains 20 residues. CDR1 LGHNA and CDR2 YNFKEQ come from the germline V gene.

The DNA of the CDR3 is TGTGCCAGCAGTTTAGAGGGCAGGGGATCGCTCTCATCCTACGAGCAGTACTTC. Protein: CASSLEGRGSLSSYEQYF. This chain links TRBV28 with TRBJ2-7, with a possible D match to TRBD1 (6 bases). The CDR3 covers 18 residues. Looked up from germline, CDR1 is MDHEN and CDR2 is SYDVKM. Trimming removed 2 bases at V and 1 base at J, with 21 bases between. The entire variable domain, with the rest obtained from reference TRBV28 and TRBJ2-7, is as follows: DVKVTQSSRYLVKRTGEKVFLECVQDMDHENMFWYRQDPGLGLRLIYFSYDVKMKEKGDIPEGYSVSREKKERFSLILESASTNQTSMYLCASSLEGRGSLSSYEQYFGPGTRLTVT.

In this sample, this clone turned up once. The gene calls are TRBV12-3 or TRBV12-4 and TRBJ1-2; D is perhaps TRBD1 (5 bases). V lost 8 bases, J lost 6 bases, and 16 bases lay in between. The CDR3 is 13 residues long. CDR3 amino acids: CASVRAGTNGYTF. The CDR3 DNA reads TGTGCCAGCGTAAGGGCCGGGACGAATGGCTACACCTTC.

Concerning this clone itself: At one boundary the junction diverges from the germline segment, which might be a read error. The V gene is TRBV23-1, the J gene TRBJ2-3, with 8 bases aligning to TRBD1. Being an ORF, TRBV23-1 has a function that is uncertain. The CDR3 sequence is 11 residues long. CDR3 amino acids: CASGHRDRQNF. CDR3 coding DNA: TGCGCCAGCGGCCACCGGGACAGGCAGAATTTT.

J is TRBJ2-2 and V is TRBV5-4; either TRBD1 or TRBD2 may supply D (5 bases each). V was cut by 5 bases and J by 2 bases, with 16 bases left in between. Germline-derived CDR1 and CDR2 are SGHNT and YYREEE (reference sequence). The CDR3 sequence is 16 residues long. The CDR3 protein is CASRKWGGGNTGELFF. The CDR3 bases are TGTGCCAGCAGAAAATGGGGTGGGGGTAACACCGGGGAGCTGTTTTTT. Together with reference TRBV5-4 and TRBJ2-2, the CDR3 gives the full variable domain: ETGVTQSPTHLIKTRGQQVTLRCSSQSGHNTVSWYQQALGQGPQFIFQYYREEENGRGNFPPRFSGLQFPNYSSELNVNALELDDSALYLCASRKWGGGNTGELFFGEGSRLTVL.

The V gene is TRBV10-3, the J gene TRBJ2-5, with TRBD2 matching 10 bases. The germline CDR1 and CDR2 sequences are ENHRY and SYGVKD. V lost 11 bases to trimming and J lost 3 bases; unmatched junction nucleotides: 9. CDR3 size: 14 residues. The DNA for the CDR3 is TGTGCCTCCATGATCGGGACTAGCGAAGAGACCCAGTACTTC. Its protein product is CASMIGTSEETQYF.

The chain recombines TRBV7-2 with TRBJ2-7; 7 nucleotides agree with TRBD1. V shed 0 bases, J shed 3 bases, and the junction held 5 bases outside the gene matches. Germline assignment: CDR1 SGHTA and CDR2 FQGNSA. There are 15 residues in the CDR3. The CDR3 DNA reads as TGTGCCAGCAGCTTAGCCCGGGACAGACACTACGAGCAGTACTTC. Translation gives CASSLARDRHYEQYF.

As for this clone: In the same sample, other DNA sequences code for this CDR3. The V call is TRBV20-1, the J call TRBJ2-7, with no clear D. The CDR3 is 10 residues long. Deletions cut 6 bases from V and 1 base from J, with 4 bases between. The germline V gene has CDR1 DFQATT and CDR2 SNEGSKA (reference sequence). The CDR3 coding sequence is TGCAGTGCGGCTTCCTACGAGCAGTACTTC. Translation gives CSAASYEQYF.

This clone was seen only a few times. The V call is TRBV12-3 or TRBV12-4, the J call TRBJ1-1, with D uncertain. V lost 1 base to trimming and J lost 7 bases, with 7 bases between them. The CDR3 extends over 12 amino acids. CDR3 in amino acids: CASSLDFIEAFF. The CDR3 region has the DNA TGTGCCAGCAGTTTAGATTTTATTGAAGCTTTCTTT.

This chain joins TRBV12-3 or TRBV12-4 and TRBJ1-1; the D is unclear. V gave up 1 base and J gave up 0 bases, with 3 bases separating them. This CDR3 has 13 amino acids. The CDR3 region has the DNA TGTGCCAGCAGTTTAGGGGTGAACACTGAAGCTTTCTTT. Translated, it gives CASSLGVNTEAFF.

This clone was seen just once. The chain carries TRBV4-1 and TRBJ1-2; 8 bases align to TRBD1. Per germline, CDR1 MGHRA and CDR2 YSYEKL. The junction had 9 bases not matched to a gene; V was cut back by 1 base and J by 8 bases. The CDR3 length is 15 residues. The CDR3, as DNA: TGCGCCAGCAGCCAAGTAGGCAGGGGGCGCATGGGCTACACCTTC. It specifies CASSQVGRGRMGYTF.

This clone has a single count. Here the CDR3 reads CSGGKMENTEAFF. In DNA, the CDR3 is TGCAGCGGGGGAAAGATGGAGAACACTGAAGCTTTCTTT. The chain is built from TRBV29-1 and TRBJ1-1; D is undetermined. V lost 7 bases and J 1 base, leaving 13 bases between the germline ends. Germline lookup yields CDR1 SQVTM and CDR2 ANQGSEA. The CDR3 consists of 13 residues. The variable domain in full, completed from reference TRBV29-1 and TRBJ1-1, reads SAVISQKPSRDICQRGTSLTIQCQVDSQVTMMFWYRQQPGQSLTLIATANQGSEATYESGFVIDKFPISRPNLTFSTLTVSNMSPEDSSIYLCSGGKMENTEAFFGQGTRLTVV.

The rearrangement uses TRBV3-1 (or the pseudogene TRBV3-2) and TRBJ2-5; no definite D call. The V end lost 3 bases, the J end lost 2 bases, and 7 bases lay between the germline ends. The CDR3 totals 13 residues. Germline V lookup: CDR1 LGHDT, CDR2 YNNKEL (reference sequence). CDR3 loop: CASSQGLQETQYF. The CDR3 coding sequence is TGTGCCAGCAGCCAGGGCTTACAAGAGACCCAGTACTTC.

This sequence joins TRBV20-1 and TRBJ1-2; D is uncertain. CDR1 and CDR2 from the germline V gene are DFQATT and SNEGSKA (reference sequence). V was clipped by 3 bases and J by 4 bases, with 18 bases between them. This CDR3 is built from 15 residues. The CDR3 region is CSASGTAPFLYGYTF. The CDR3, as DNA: TGCAGTGCTAGTGGTACAGCTCCATTCCTCTATGGCTACACCTTC.

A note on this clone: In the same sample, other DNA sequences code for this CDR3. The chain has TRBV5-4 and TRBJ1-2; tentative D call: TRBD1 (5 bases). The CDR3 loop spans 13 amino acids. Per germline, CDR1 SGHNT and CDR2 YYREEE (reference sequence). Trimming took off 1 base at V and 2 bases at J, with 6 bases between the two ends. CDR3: CASSLSGNYGYTF. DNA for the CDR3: TGTGCCAGCAGCTTGTCAGGGAACTATGGCTACACCTTC.

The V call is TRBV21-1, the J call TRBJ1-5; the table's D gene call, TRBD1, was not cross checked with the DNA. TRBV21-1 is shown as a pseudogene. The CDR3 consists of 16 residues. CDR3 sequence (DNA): TGTGCCAGCACCCGACAGGGTCCCTTTAGCAATCAGCCCCAGCATTTT. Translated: CASTRQGPFSNQPQHF.

The CDR3: CASSPGTSGTYEQYF. The CDR3 nucleotides are TGCGCCAGCAGCCCCGGGACTAGCGGGACCTACGAGCAGTACTTC. The rearrangement links TRBV5-1 to TRBJ2-7; 13 positions match TRBD2. Germline CDR1 SGHRS, CDR2 YFSETQ. The junction had 3 bases not matched to a gene; V was cut back by 4 bases and J by 2 bases. The CDR3 contains 15 residues.

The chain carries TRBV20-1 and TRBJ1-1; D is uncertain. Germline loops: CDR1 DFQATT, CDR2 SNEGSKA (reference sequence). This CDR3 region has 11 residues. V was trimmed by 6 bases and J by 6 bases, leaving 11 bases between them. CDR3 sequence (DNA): TGCAGTGCCGCCCGATTCCCTGAAGCTTTCTTT. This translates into CSAARFPEAFF.

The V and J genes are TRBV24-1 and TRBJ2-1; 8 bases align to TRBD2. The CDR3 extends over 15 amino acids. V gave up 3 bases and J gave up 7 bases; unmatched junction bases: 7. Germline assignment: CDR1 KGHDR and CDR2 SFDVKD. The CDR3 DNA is TGTGCCACCAGTGATGGCCCCGGGACTAGAAATGAGCAGTTCTTC. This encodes CATSDGPGTRNEQFF.